This T cell receptor (beta chain) comes out of a study of CD8+ T cells in alopecia areata. Sampling of alopecia areata patients yielded lesional scalp punch biopsies as well as peripheral blood. Sorting from PBMCs produced CD4+ and CD8+ T cells. Extracted RNA was reverse transcribed, and the resulting cDNA served as sequencing template. Sequencing used immunoSEQ multiplex PCR; TCRdb keeps in-frame clones, though not all of them. The table has 120,000 to 150,000 clones, around 47% seen once. Study-level results: It was lesional scalp, especially alopecia totalis/universalis, that showed higher clonality than normal scalp.

This clone was seen repeatedly, ten times or more. Its cognate antigen is unknown. The TCR comes from a human donor with alopecia areata. Sequenced input: CD4+ T cells sorted from blood.

CDR3: CASSPIGTGGFDGYTF. The CDR3 DNA follows: TGTGCCAGCAGTCCGATCGGGACAGGGGGCTTTGATGGCTACACCTTC. The chain combines TRBV28 with TRBJ1-2, with TRBD1 identical over 12 bases. CDR3 length: 16 residues. CDR1 MDHEN and CDR2 SYDVKM come from the germline V gene. V was clipped by 5 bases and J by 6 bases; unmatched bases: 10.